Each of the 5 T cell receptor beta chains below was sequenced from the same sample in a study of monozygotic twins with inflammatory bowel disease. TCRdb reprocessed the 5' RACE reads; each CDR3 protein has one entry and no DNA is given. Its table lists 300,000 to 450,000 distinct CDR3 sequences. Sequencing was performed on blood. Source of these receptors: a human donor with ulcerative colitis or Crohn's disease, or a healthy co-twin of an affected twin (not recorded which).

CDR3 sequence reads: CASSPGLAGQARETQYF. V is TRBV11-2 and J is TRBJ2-5; there is no DNA to check the TCRdb D call of TRBD2. Germline V gene lookup returns CDR1 SGHAT and CDR2 FQNNGV. The CDR3 runs 17 residues.

The rearrangement uses TRBV5-1 and TRBJ1-5; checking the TCRdb D call of TRBD1 is not possible without DNA. This CDR3 has 17 residues. Germline V gives CDR1 SGHRS, CDR2 YFSETQ. The CDR3 spells CASSLTPRGEGNQPQHF.

The chain employs TRBV27 and TRBJ1-2. The CDR3 is 14 amino acids. Germline lookup yields CDR1 MNHEY and CDR2 SMNVEV (reference sequence). CDR3 sequence reads: CASSSRWGNYGYTF.

The V gene is TRBV7-9, the J gene TRBJ2-2; TCRdb's assignment of TRBD1 cannot be checked, as there is no DNA. The CDR3 is 15 amino acids. Per the germline V gene, CDR1 is SEHNR and CDR2 is FQNEAQ (reference sequence). CDR3 protein: CASSFGQGSTGELFF.

The chain carries TRBV5-1 and TRBJ2-1; TCRdb names TRBD1, which stays unverified in the absence of DNA. The V gene's germline CDR1 is SGHRS and CDR2 YFSETQ. The CDR3 spans 16 residues. CDR3: CASSLQGAYVANEQFF.